This TCR beta chain originates from a study of beta chain features in type 1 diabetes. In the study overall: Patient and healthy donor groups were alike in age, gender and cell yields.

Germline CDR1 and CDR2: SGHTA and FQGNSA. Trimming removed 3 bases at V and 8 bases at J, with 13 bases between. The CDR3 is made up of 13 amino acids. Notes on the study in general: Across patients, naive, central memory and Treg TCRB repertoires exhibited apparently greater similarity than was observed across healthy donors. cDNA sequencing could over-represent cells with high TCR expression. In every one of the four CD4+ subsets, TCRB CDR3s were moderately but significantly shorter in Type 1 diabetes patients.

All of the isolated RNA was reverse transcribed, so expressed TCRB transcripts were sequenced. Profiled with immunoSEQ multiplex PCR; TCRdb holds only in-frame clones, not every one. The table lists roughly 300,000 clones, roughly an eighth of them singletons. This clone was seen only a few times. Its antigen is not identified. The chain recombines TRBV7-2 with TRBJ1-1, with D perhaps TRBD1 (5 bases). Sequencing input: naive CD4+ T cells from blood. This receptor was identified in a man younger than 40 with type 1 diabetes. The CDR3 bases are TGTGCCAGCAGCTTCGGTTCATGGACAGAAGCTTTCTTT. Its protein is CASSFGSWTEAFF.